The 18 T cell receptor beta chains presented below share a single source sample, sequenced in a study of T cells in lung cancer brain metastases. Sequencing was performed with immunoSEQ multiplex PCR; in TCRdb, only in-frame clones are kept and a portion is missing. The table shows several thousand clones, with around nine tenths occurring only once. The sequencing input was tumor tissue from the primary lung tumor. The receptor set was obtained from a man aged 55 to 70 with non-small cell lung cancer.

The chain has TRBV5-1 and TRBJ2-7; no definite D call. V shed 4 bases and J shed 9 bases, with 14 bases lying between them. Germline V lookup: CDR1 SGHRS, CDR2 YFSETQ. The CDR3 consists of 12 residues. The CDR3 is CASSPDQHGQYF. CDR3 DNA: TGCGCCAGCAGCCCCGACCAGCACGGGCAGTACTTC.

The rearrangement uses TRBV9 and TRBJ2-1; possibly TRBD1 for D (6 bases). The V and J ends lost 1 base and 4 bases respectively, with 12 bases between them. The length of the CDR3 is 15 residues. From germline, CDR1 is SGDLS and CDR2 YYNGEE. The DNA of the CDR3 is TGTGCCAGCAGCGTATTGTCGGGGACATACAATGAGCAGTTCTTC. It translates to CASSVLSGTYNEQFF.

This clone has a single count. The V call is TRBV6-1, the J call TRBJ1-2; D is ambiguous. CDR3 size: 12 residues. Deletions cut 1 base from V and 7 bases from J, with 7 bases between. Per the germline V gene, CDR1 is MNHNS and CDR2 is SASEGT. CDR3 region: CASSEDWGGYTF. CDR3 nucleotide sequence: TGTGCCAGCAGTGAAGATTGGGGTGGCTACACCTTC.

The chain carries TRBV19 and TRBJ1-5; D ambiguous. Germline CDR1 and CDR2: LNHDA and SQIVND (reference sequence). Trimming removed 3 bases at V and 0 bases at J, with 9 bases between. CDR3 length: 15 amino acids. The CDR3 here is CASSIEQNSNQPQHF. As DNA, the CDR3 is TGTGCCAGTAGTATCGAACAGAATAGCAATCAGCCCCAGCATTTT.

This chain uses TRBV6-5 with TRBJ1-4; TRBD1 is a possible D gene (5 bases). The CDR3 spans 13 residues. With 6 bases removed from V and 7 bases from J, the gap between germline ends came to 12 bases. The germline V gene has CDR1 MNHEY and CDR2 SVGAGI. CDR3 coding DNA: TGTGCCAGCAGCGACAGAGGAGGTGAAAAACTGTTTTTT. Its protein product is CASSDRGGEKLFF.

The V gene is TRBV30, the J gene TRBJ1-2; possible D gene TRBD1, 5 bases. The V and J ends lost 8 bases and 7 bases respectively, with 11 bases between them. The CDR3 spans 10 residues. The germline V gene has CDR1 GTSNPN and CDR2 SVGIG (reference sequence). CDR3 in DNA: TGTGCCCGCGGGGGAGGTGGCTACACCTTC. Translated: CARGGGGYTF.

The chain uses TRBV27 and TRBJ2-7; possibly TRBD1 for D (6 bases). The CDR3 covers 15 residues. Germline V gene data show CDR1 as MNHEY and CDR2 as SMNVEV (reference sequence). V dropped 4 bases and J dropped 0 bases, with 13 bases sitting between them. The chain's CDR3 is CASSYRGTSSYEQYF. Written as DNA, the CDR3 is TGTGCCAGCAGTTATCGAGGGACAAGCTCCTACGAGCAGTACTTC.

The table lists this clone with a few counts. The chain carries TRBV27 and TRBJ1-5; TRBD1 might be the D (6 bases). Germline-derived CDR1 and CDR2 are MNHEY and SMNVEV (reference sequence). Trimming shortened V by 6 bases and J by 2 bases, and 14 bases separated the two germline ends. The CDR3 has 15 amino acids. Here the CDR3 reads CASSSTGLGNQPQHF. Here the CDR3 DNA reads TGTGCCAGCAGCTCGACAGGACTCGGCAATCAGCCCCAGCATTTT.

This sequence joins TRBV5-1 and TRBJ2-1; a weak D match, TRBD2 (5 bases). The length of the CDR3 is 15 residues. The germline V and J ends were trimmed by 3 bases and 8 bases, with 18 bases remaining between them. Germline CDR1 reads SGHRS; CDR2 reads YFSETQ. CDR3 nucleotides: TGCGCCAGCAGCTATGAGGGAGCTCGATGGTATGAGCAGTTCTTC. This encodes CASSYEGARWYEQFF.

V and J are TRBV4-1 and TRBJ1-2; 8 nucleotides agree with TRBD1. After removal of 6 bases from V and 0 bases from J, the junction contained 9 bases not matched to a gene. Germline values: CDR1 MGHRA, CDR2 YSYEKL. CDR3 size: 16 residues. CDR3 loop: CASSPLGQAANYGYTF. The CDR3 nucleotides are TGCGCCAGCAGTCCACTGGGACAGGCTGCTAACTATGGCTACACCTTC.

Points on this clone: Additional DNA sequences in this sample encode the identical CDR3. V gene TRBV5-1 combines with J gene TRBJ2-7, with D perhaps matching TRBD1 (5 bases). The CDR3 consists of 15 residues. Germline CDR1 SGHRS, CDR2 YFSETQ. Trimming pared 8 bases from V and 1 base from J, leaving 19 bases between. CDR3 protein: CASSSDEGASYEQYF. The CDR3 coding sequence is TGCGCCAGTTCTTCCGACGAAGGGGCATCCTACGAGCAGTACTTC.

V usage is TRBV5-1 and J usage is TRBJ2-1; perhaps TRBD2 as D (7 bases). CDR1 is SGHRS, CDR2 YFSETQ, per germline. CDR3 length: 15 residues. With 2 bases removed from V and 6 bases from J, the gap between germline ends came to 15 bases. CDR3 DNA: TGCGCCAGCAGCTTAGAAGGGGGGGCCATCAATGAGCAGTTCTTC. It specifies CASSLEGGAINEQFF. The entire variable domain, with the rest obtained from reference TRBV5-1 and TRBJ2-1, is as follows: KAGVTQTPRYLIKTRGQQVTLSCSPISGHRSVSWYQQTPGQGLQFLFEYFSETQRNKGNFPGRFSGRQFSNSRSEMNVSTLELGDSALYLCASSLEGGAINEQFFGPGTRLTVL.

This clone has only one observation. The chain combines TRBV6-1 with TRBJ1-1; D is undetermined. The CDR3 is 10 amino acids. Per germline, CDR1 MNHNS and CDR2 SASEGT. CDR3 nucleotides: TGTGTTAGCGTGGGGACTGAAGCTTTCTTT. This codes for CVSVGTEAFF.

The chain is built from TRBV20-1 and TRBJ2-5; D gene uncertain. This CDR3 contains 9 residues. V lost 5 bases and J lost 5, with 3 bases in between. The germline CDR1 and CDR2 sequences are DFQATT and SNEGSKA (reference sequence). Here the CDR3 DNA reads TGCAGTGCTGGGGAGACCCAGTACTTC. Its protein is CSAGETQYF.

The chain's CDR3 is CASSHPQGWAFF. In DNA, the CDR3 is TGTGCCAGCAGCCATCCACAGGGGTGGGCTTTCTTT. V and J are TRBV11-1 and TRBJ1-1, with 7 bases that match TRBD1. V shed 5 bases and J 11 bases; nucleotides not matched to a gene: 8. The CDR3 consists of 12 residues. Germline V gives CDR1 SGHAT, CDR2 FQDESV (reference sequence). The full variable domain, in which reference TRBV11-1 and TRBJ1-1 provide the parts outside the CDR3, is EAEVAQSPRYKITEKSQAVAFWCDPISGHATLYWYRQILGQGPELLVQFQDESVVDDSQLPKDRFSAERLKGVDSTLKIQPAELGDSAMYLCASSHPQGWAFFGQGTRLTVV.

V gene TRBV27 combines with J gene TRBJ1-5; D perhaps matches TRBD1 (5 bases). The CDR3 is 14 residues long. In germline, CDR1 is MNHEY, CDR2 SMNVEV (reference sequence). With 5 bases removed from V and 7 bases from J, the gap between germline ends came to 15 bases. The CDR3 DNA follows: TGTGCCAGCAGTCCCCAGGGAGTAGGGCAGCCCCAGCATTTT. Protein sequence: CASSPQGVGQPQHF.

The chain employs TRBV7-9 and TRBJ2-7; 7 bases line up with TRBD2. This CDR3 is 16 amino acids long. V was pared by 0 bases and J by 2 bases, with 7 bases of the junction left unmatched. Germline-derived CDR1 and CDR2 are SEHNR and FQNEAQ (reference sequence). The CDR3 loop reads CASSLARGGGPYEQYF. CDR3 coding DNA: TGTGCCAGCAGCTTAGCGAGGGGCGGGGGACCCTACGAGCAGTACTTC.

The chain couples TRBV19 to TRBJ1-2, with TRBD1 matching over 8 bases. After removal of 9 bases from V and 6 bases from J, the junction contained 12 bases not matched to a gene. Germline lookup yields CDR1 LNHDA and CDR2 SQIVND (reference sequence). This CDR3 comprises 14 residues. The CDR3 coding sequence is TGTGCCAGCCGCGCGACAGGGGAAATAGATGGCTACACCTTC. It translates to CASRATGEIDGYTF.